This section outlines one TCR beta chain sequence together with its context. The source of the sample is a study of blood T cell repertoires in COVID-19. About the research overall: PBMCs, B-cell-depleted T cells, or T cells provided the cDNA or gDNA that made up the material.

The CDR3 covers 15 residues. The V gene lost 4 bases and the J gene lost 6 bases, with 17 bases spanning the gap. Germline lookup yields CDR1 SGHDT and CDR2 YYEEEE. Original analysis: The assay estimated nucleated cells by amplifying reference gene primers. Generated by immunoSEQ multiplex PCR, the TCRdb table keeps only in-frame clones and is missing some. That table furnishes V, J and clone size, whereas the DNA furnished D and trimming. This sample has about 190,000 clones, with around four fifths found just once. This chain uses TRBV5-6 with TRBJ1-5, with D maybe TRBD1 (6 bases). The sequence derives from a man aged 30-40 years with active or convalescent COVID-19. Input material: peripheral blood. CDR3: CASSPGQTGSQPQHF. The CDR3 nucleotides read TGTGCCAGCAGCCCCGGACAGACGGGAAGTCAGCCCCAGCATTTT. Supplemented by reference TRBV5-6 and TRBJ1-5, the full variable domain reads DAGVTQSPTHLIKTRGQQVTLRCSPKSGHDTVSWYQQALGQGPQFIFQYYEEEERQRGNFPDRFSGHQFPNYSSELNVNALLLGDSALYLCASSPGQTGSQPQHFGDGTRLSIL.